A single sample is the source of the 18 T cell receptor beta chains below, sequenced in a study of molecular identifiers for immune sequencing clone quantification. TCRdb reprocessed the PCR reads with MiXCR, giving one entry per CDR3 protein. The sample consists of approximately 500,000 distinct CDR3 sequences, roughly a fifth of them appearing once. Material for sequencing was naive CD8+ T cells from blood, with Jurkat cell RNA spiked in. Stated subset: FACS-sorted CD8+CD4-CCR7+CD45RA+ naive T cells. Receptors originate from a human donor in good health. Some libraries in this study had Jurkat cell RNA spiked in.

This clonotype has ten or more counts. The V and J genes are TRBV5-4 and TRBJ2-5; D is uncertain. The CDR3 runs to 15 residues. Germline values: CDR1 SGHNT, CDR2 YYREEE (reference sequence). The germline V and J ends were trimmed by 0 bases and 2 bases, with 11 bases remaining between them. The CDR3 DNA reads as TGTGCCAGCAGCTTGGTGTCAGGTCCACAAGAGACCCAGTACTTC. Amino acids: CASSLVSGPQETQYF.

The rearrangement uses TRBV7-3 and TRBJ2-2; 8 nucleotides align to TRBD2. The V gene end was trimmed by 3 bases and the J gene end by 6 bases; junction bases not matched to a gene: 9. Germline assignment: CDR1 SGHTA and CDR2 FQGTGA. There are 16 residues in the CDR3. Here the CDR3 reads CASSFTSGSWAGELFF. CDR3 coding DNA: TGTGCCAGCAGCTTTACGAGCGGGAGTTGGGCCGGGGAGCTGTTTTTT.

In regard to this clonotype: A much larger clone differs from this one at a single base, so this may be a read error. A read error is likely, as this CDR3 ends without the conserved phenylalanine or tryptophan. The V and J genes are TRBV7-2 and TRBJ2-1; TRBD1 agrees at 7 bases. J lost 0 bases, V lost 5 bases, and 13 bases had no gene match. There are 18 residues in the CDR3. The germline CDR1 and CDR2 sequences are SGHTA and FQGNSA. The chain's CDR3 is CASSLKDRPLSSYNEQFS. CDR3 DNA sequence: TGTGCCAGCAGCCTTAAGGACAGGCCACTAAGCTCCTACAATGAGCAGTTCTCC.

This clonotype showed up just once. The chain employs TRBV11-2 and TRBJ2-7; D possibly corresponds to TRBD1 (6 bases). The CDR3 has 15 amino acids. Trimming took off 0 bases at V and 3 bases at J, with 12 bases between the two ends. Germline CDR1 and CDR2: SGHAT and FQNNGV. CDR3 in DNA: TGTGCCAGCAGCTTAGAAGCAGGGGTCGGCTACGAGCAGTACTTC. Its protein is CASSLEAGVGYEQYF.

On this clonotype: Given a much more abundant clone one base away, this may be a read error. CDR3 region: CAGSEALLIGTTDTQYF. CDR3 DNA: TGTGCCGGCAGTGAAGCGCTTTTGATCGGGACCACAGATACGCAGTATTTT. V gene TRBV2 combines with J gene TRBJ2-3; possibly TRBD1 or TRBD2 for D (5 bases each). There are 17 residues in the CDR3. Germline CDR1 reads SNHLY; CDR2 reads FYNNEI.

A note on this clonotype: Possible read error: a much larger clone is one base away. The V gene is TRBV7-9, the J gene TRBJ2-7; 7 bases are a match to TRBD2. Per the germline V gene, CDR1 is SEHNR and CDR2 is FQNEAQ (reference sequence). The CDR3 has 13 residues. In DNA, the CDR3 is TGTGCCACGAATGGGCGGGAGTTAGACGAGCCGTACTTC. This sequence encodes CATNGRELDEPYF.

The chain recombines TRBV6-2 or TRBV6-3 with TRBJ2-7, with D hard to call. The CDR3 is made up of 14 amino acids. Deletions cut 2 bases from V and 7 bases from J, with 15 bases between. Per germline, CDR1 MNHEY and CDR2 SVGEGT. The CDR3 region has the DNA TGTGCCAGCAGTTACGGCCTGCCGTTGGGTGAGCAGTACTTC. It encodes CASSYGLPLGEQYF.

This clonotype was counted ten times or more. The chain recombines TRBV4-3 with TRBJ1-1; D not resolved. The germline V and J ends were trimmed by 4 bases and 3 bases, with 9 bases remaining between them. CDR1 LGHNA and CDR2 YSLEER come from the germline V gene. The CDR3 sequence is 13 residues long. For the CDR3, the DNA is TGCGCCAGCAGCCCCTTCCCGGACACTGAAGCTTTCTTT. This codes for CASSPFPDTEAFF.

This chain connects TRBV5-6 to TRBJ2-2; D could derive from TRBD1 or TRBD2 (5 bases each). Germline CDR1 is SGHDT and CDR2 is YYEEEE. V was cut by 1 base and J by 4 bases, with 14 bases left in between. This CDR3 contains 16 residues. The chain's CDR3 is CASSLTINGATGELFF. CDR3 DNA: TGTGCCAGCAGCTTGACCATCAACGGGGCCACCGGGGAGCTGTTTTTT.

The rearrangement joins TRBV4-3 to TRBJ2-1; D is unclear. V was trimmed by 1 base and J by 7 bases, leaving 11 bases between them. Germline-derived CDR1 and CDR2 are LGHNA and YSLEER. CDR3 length: 14 residues. The DNA of the CDR3 is TGCGCCAGCAGCCAAGCCCTGGCTCTAAATGAGCAGTTCTTC. Its protein is CASSQALALNEQFF.

On this clonotype: This could be a read error, since a much larger clone is one nucleotide away. The chain is built from TRBV29-1 and TRBJ2-7; D gene ambiguous. This CDR3 has 11 amino acids. Germline CDR1 is SQVTM and CDR2 is ANQGSEA. V lost 4 bases, J lost 2 bases, and 6 bases lay in between. This CDR3 is CSVVWAYEQYF. CDR3 in DNA: TGCAGCGTTGTTTGGGCCTACGAGCAGTACTTC.

This clonotype has just a few counts. The genes are TRBV4-1 and TRBJ1-6; no definite D call. Germline CDR1 is MGHRA and CDR2 is YSYEKL. CDR3 size: 14 residues. Trimming removed 1 base at V and 10 bases at J, with 11 bases between. CDR3: CASSQVEGTSPLHF. CDR3 sequence (DNA): TGCGCCAGCAGCCAAGTGGAGGGAACCTCACCCCTCCACTTT.

This clonotype appeared once. One end of the junction fails to match germline, which may point to a read error. The DNA for the CDR3 is TGTGTCAGCAGCTTATCGGGAAATCAGCCCCAGCATTTT. As protein: CVSSLSGNQPQHF. The chain recombines TRBV7-9 with TRBJ1-5; D call uncertain. Germline CDR1 SEHNR, CDR2 FQNEAQ (reference sequence). This CDR3 has 13 residues. Combining the CDR3 with reference TRBV7-9 and TRBJ1-5 gives the whole variable domain DTGVSQNPRHKITKRGQNVTFRCDPISEHNRLYWYRQTLGQGPEFLTYFQNEAQLEKSRLLSDRFSAERPKGSFSTLEIQRTEQGDSAMYLCVSSLSGNQPQHFGDGTRLSIL.

This chain connects TRBV20-1 to TRBJ1-6; D possibly corresponds to TRBD1 (5 bases). From germline, CDR1 is DFQATT and CDR2 SNEGSKA (reference sequence). V dropped 5 bases and J dropped 6 bases, with 20 bases sitting between them. The CDR3 runs to 16 residues. The CDR3 here is CSARVTQCRGNSPLHF. The CDR3 nucleotides read TGCAGTGCTCGAGTAACCCAGTGTAGGGGTAATTCACCCCTCCACTTT.

This clonotype has a handful of counts. The V and J genes are TRBV7-9 and TRBJ1-6, with no clear D. Germline CDR1 and CDR2: SEHNR and FQNEAQ (reference sequence). This CDR3 has 14 residues. Trimming cost V 4 bases and J 9 bases, with 13 bases left between them. CDR3 DNA sequence: TGTGCCAGCAGCTATGGGAACCTTGGTTCACCCCTCCACTTT. This gives the protein CASSYGNLGSPLHF.

The chain links TRBV27 to TRBJ2-3; 10 bases align to TRBD1. V dropped 5 bases and J dropped 6; count of bases not matched to a gene: 11. The CDR3 sequence is 16 residues long. Germline loops: CDR1 MNHEY, CDR2 SMNVEV (reference sequence). The CDR3 nucleotides read TGTGCCAGCAGTCTCATGGGACAGGGGATAGGGGATACGCAGTATTTT. Amino acid sequence: CASSLMGQGIGDTQYF.

The chain is built from TRBV16 and TRBJ1-1; 9 nucleotides align to TRBD1. J was trimmed by 6 bases and V by 8 bases; bases with no gene match: 10. CDR3 length: 14 residues. Germline assignment: CDR1 KGHSY and CDR2 FQNENV. The CDR3 region has the DNA TGTGCCAGCGTACCGGGACAGGGCCCCCCTGAAGCTTTCTTT. It is translated as CASVPGQGPPEAFF. Full variable domain (rest looked up from reference TRBV16 and TRBJ1-1): GEEVAQTPKHLVRGEGQKAKLYCAPIKGHSYVFWYQQVLKNEFKFLISFQNENVFDETGMPKERFSAKCLPNSPCSLEIQATKLEDSAVYFCASVPGQGPPEAFFGQGTRLTVV.

This clonotype has ten or more counts. The gene calls are TRBV7-9 and TRBJ2-7; D is perhaps TRBD2 (6 bases). The germline CDR1 and CDR2 sequences are SEHNR and FQNEAQ (reference sequence). This CDR3 has 14 residues. The V end was cut by 3 bases, the J end by 7 bases, with 16 bases between. For the CDR3, the DNA is TGTGCCAGCAGCTTGGTAACGGCGGGATGGGAGCAGTACTTC. Protein product: CASSLVTAGWEQYF.